This is a list of T cell receptor beta chains from one sample in a study of T and B cells in COVID-19 patients. TCRdb re-called the multiplex PCR reads with MiXCR, one entry per CDR3 protein. This sample has 15,000 or so distinct CDR3 sequences; 28% occur once, and the top ten carry 6.8%. What was sequenced was blood. The origin of the receptors is a human donor who had recovered from COVID-19. Each CDR3 is given with its conserved first and last residue. The order of the fields is clone size, J gene, D gene, V gene, CDR3 protein, CDR3 DNA. A D gene is named only where the DNA matches it firmly. Some rows have no size entry. The others give once, few or many, or a class for an expanded clone.

.	TRBJ2-7	.	TRBV12-3/TRBV12-4	CASSDSGPYEQYF	TGTGCCAGCAGTGACTCGGGCCCCTACGAGCAGTACTTC
medium-sized	TRBJ2-2	.	TRBV5-6	CASSLAQHRTGELFF	TGTGCCAGCAGCTTGGCACAACATCGGACCGGGGAGCTGTTTTTT
.	TRBJ1-5	.	TRBV6-5	CASSYSGGKGQPQHF	TGTGCCAGCAGTTACTCGGGAGGGAAGGGTCAGCCCCAGCATTTT
few	TRBJ2-6	.	TRBV10-3	CAIRVDITGANVLTF	TGTGCCATCAGAGTGGATATTACTGGGGCCAACGTCCTGACTTTC
.	TRBJ2-3	TRBD2	TRBV18	CASSPVRSGSMRDTQYF	TGTGCCAGCAGCCCCGTGCGTAGCGGGAGTATGAGGGATACGCAGTATTTT
.	TRBJ2-1	TRBD1	TRBV5-1	CASRAGTGDRSEQFF	TGCGCCAGCAGAGCCGGGACAGGGGATAGGAGTGAGCAGTTCTTC
.	TRBJ1-6	.	TRBV20-1	CSASEGGNNSPLHF	TGCAGTGCGTCCGAGGGAGGAAATAATTCACCCCTCCACTTT
many	TRBJ2-7	TRBD2	TRBV6-5	CASSFETSDYEQYF	TGTGCCAGCAGTTTCGAGACTAGCGACTACGAGCAGTACTTC
few	TRBJ2-7	TRBD2	TRBV24-1	CATSDPGTSGIYEQYF	TGTGCCACCAGTGATCCCGGGACTAGCGGGATCTACGAGCAGTACTTC
many	TRBJ1-6	.	TRBV18	CASSPQSGVKDSPLHF	TGTGCCAGCTCCCCCCAGTCCGGGGTCAAGGATTCACCCCTCCACTTT